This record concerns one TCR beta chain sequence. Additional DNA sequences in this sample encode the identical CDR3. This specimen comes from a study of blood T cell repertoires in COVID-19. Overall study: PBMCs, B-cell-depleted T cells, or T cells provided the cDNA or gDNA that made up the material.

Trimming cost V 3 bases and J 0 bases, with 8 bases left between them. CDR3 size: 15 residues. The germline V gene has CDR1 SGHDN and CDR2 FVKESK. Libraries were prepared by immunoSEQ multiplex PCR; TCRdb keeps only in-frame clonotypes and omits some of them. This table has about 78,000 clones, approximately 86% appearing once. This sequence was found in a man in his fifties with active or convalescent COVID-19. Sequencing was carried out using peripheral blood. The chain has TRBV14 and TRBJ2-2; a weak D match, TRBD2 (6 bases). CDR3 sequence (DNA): TGTGCCAGCAGCCAGGGGACTCCGAACACCGGGGAGCTGTTTTTT. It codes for CASSQGTPNTGELFF.